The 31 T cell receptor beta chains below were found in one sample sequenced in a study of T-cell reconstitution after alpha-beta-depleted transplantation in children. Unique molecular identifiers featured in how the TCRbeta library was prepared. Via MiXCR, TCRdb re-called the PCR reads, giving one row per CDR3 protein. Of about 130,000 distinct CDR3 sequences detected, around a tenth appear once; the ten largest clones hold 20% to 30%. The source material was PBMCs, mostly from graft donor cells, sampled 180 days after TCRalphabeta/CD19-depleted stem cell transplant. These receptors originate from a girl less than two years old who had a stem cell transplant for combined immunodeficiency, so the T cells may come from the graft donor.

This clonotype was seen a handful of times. CDR3 sequence: CASSPGQQSSYEQYF. CDR3 DNA: TGTGCCAGCAGTCCGGGACAGCAGAGCTCCTACGAGCAGTACTTC. The J gene is TRBJ2-7, the V gene TRBV28; 7 positions match TRBD1. V trimming: 5 bases; J trimming: 0 bases; junction bases outside the gene matches: 7. The CDR3 spans 15 residues. Germline CDR1 reads MDHEN; CDR2 reads SYDVKM.

This CDR3 is CASTGGGKIQGDGKDQYF. For the CDR3, the DNA is TGTGCCAGCACAGGGGGGGGAAAAATACAGGGAGATGGGAAGGACCAGTACTTC. The V call is TRBV6-1, the J call TRBJ2-5; perhaps D is TRBD1 or TRBD2 (7 bases each). This CDR3 comprises 18 residues. V was shortened by 7 bases and J by 10 bases, with 34 bases between the two germline ends. Per germline, CDR1 MNHNS and CDR2 SASEGT.

This CDR3 is CASSWERTGKIYEQYF. In DNA, the CDR3 is TGCGCCAGCAGCTGGGAGAGGACAGGGAAAATCTACGAGCAGTACTTC. The genes are TRBV5-1 and TRBJ2-7; TRBD1 aligns across 8 bases. The CDR3 has 16 amino acids. Per germline, CDR1 SGHRS and CDR2 YFSETQ. Trimming removed 3 bases from V and 3 bases from J; junction bases left unmatched: 11. The full variable domain, completed using reference TRBV5-1 and TRBJ2-7, is KAGVTQTPRYLIKTRGQQVTLSCSPISGHRSVSWYQQTPGQGLQFLFEYFSETQRNKGNFPGRFSGRQFSNSRSEMNVSTLELGDSALYLCASSWERTGKIYEQYFGPGTRLTVT.

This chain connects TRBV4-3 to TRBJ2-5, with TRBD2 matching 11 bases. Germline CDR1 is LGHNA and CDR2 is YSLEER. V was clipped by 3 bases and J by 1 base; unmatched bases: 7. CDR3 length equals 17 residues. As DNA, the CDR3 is TGCGCCAGCAGCCATGGTCGGACTAGCGGGTTCCAAGAGACCCAGTACTTC. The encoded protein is CASSHGRTSGFQETQYF.

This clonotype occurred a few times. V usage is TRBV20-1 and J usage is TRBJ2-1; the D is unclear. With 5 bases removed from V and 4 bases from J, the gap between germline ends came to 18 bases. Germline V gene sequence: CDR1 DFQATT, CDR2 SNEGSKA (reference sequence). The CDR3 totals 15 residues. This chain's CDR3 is CSAEAALGFYNEQFF. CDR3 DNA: TGCAGTGCTGAGGCGGCGCTAGGGTTTTACAATGAGCAGTTCTTC.

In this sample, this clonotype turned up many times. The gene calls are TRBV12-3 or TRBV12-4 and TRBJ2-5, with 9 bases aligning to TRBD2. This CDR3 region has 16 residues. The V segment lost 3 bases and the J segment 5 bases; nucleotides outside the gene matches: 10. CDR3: CASSLARASGKETQYF. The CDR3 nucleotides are TGTGCCAGCAGTTTGGCACGGGCTAGCGGGAAGGAGACCCAGTACTTC.

For the CDR3, the DNA is TGTGCCAGCAGCTTAGATCCCCCGGCTCCGGACTACAATGAGCAGTTCTTC. Translated: CASSLDPPAPDYNEQFF. V gene TRBV11-3 combines with J gene TRBJ2-1, with D hard to call. The CDR3 runs 17 residues. Germline assignment: CDR1 SGHNT and CDR2 YENEEA. V gave up 0 bases and J gave up 3 bases, with 15 bases separating them.

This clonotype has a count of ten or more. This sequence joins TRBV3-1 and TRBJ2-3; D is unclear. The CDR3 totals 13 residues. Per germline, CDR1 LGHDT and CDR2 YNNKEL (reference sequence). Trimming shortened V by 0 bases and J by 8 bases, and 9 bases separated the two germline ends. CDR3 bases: TGTGCCAGCAGCCAAGATAGGCGAGGTACGCAGTATTTT. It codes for CASSQDRRGTQYF.

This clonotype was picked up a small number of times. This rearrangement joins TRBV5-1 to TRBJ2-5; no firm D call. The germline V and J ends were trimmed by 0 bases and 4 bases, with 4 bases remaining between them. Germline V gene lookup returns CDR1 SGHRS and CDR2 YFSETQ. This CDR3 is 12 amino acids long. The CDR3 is CASSLDRETQYF. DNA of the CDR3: TGCGCCAGCAGCTTGGACCGAGAGACCCAGTACTTC.

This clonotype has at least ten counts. The CDR3 protein is CSAPTSGGNEQYF. CDR3 bases: TGCAGTGCTCCGACTAGCGGGGGGAACGAGCAGTACTTC. The chain joins TRBV20-1 to TRBJ2-7, with 13 bases matching TRBD2. Losses at the gene ends were 5 bases for V and 5 bases for J; bases not matched to a gene: 3. There are 13 residues in the CDR3. The germline V gene encodes CDR1 DFQATT and CDR2 SNEGSKA (reference sequence).

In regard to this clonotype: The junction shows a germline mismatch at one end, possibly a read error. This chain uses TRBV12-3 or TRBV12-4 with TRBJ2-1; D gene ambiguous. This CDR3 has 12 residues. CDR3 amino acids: CASCFRQDEQFF. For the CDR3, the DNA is TGTGCCAGCTGTTTTCGCCAGGATGAGCAGTTCTTC.

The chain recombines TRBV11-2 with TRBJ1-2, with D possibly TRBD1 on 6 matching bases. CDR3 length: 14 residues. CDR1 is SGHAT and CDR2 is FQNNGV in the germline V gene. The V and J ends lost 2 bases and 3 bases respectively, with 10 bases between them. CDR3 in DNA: TGTGCCAGCAGCTTACGGGGGCAGGACTATGGCTACACCTTC. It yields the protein CASSLRGQDYGYTF.

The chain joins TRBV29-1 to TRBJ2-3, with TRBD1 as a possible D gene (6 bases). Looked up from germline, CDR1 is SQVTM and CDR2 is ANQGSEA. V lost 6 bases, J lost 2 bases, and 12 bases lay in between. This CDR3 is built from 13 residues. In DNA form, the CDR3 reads TGCAGCGTACAGGGAATTGCCACAGATACGCAGTATTTT. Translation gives CSVQGIATDTQYF.

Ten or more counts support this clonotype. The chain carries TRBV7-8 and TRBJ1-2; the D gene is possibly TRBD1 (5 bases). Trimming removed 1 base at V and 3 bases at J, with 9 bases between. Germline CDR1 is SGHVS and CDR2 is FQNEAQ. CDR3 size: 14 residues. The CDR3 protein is CASSLGVRDYGYTF. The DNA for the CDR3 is TGTGCCAGCAGCTTAGGGGTCAGGGACTATGGCTACACCTTC. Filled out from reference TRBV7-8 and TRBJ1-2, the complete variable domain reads GAGVSQSPRYKVAKRGQDVALRCDPISGHVSLFWYQQALGQGPEFLTYFQNEAQLDKSGLPSDRFFAERPEGSVSTLKIQRTQQEDSAVYLCASSLGVRDYGYTFGSGTRLTVV.

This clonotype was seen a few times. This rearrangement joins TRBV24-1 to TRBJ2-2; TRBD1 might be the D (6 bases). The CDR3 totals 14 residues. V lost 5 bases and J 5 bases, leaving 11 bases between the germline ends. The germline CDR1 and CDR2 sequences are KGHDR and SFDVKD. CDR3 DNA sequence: TGTGCCACCAGTGGACAGGTTACTACCGGGGAGCTGTTTTTT. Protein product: CATSGQVTTGELFF.

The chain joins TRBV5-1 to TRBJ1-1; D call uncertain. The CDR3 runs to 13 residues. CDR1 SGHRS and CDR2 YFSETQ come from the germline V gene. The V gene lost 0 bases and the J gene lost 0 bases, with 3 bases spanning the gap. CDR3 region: CASSLEMNTEAFF. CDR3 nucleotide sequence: TGCGCCAGCAGCTTGGAAATGAACACTGAAGCTTTCTTT.

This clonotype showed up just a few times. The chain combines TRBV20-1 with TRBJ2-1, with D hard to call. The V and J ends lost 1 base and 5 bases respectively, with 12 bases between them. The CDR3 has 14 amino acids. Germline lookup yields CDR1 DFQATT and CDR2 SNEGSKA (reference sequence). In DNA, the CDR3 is TGCAGTGCTAGAGGCCCACTTGATAACAATGAGCAGTTCTTC. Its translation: CSARGPLDNNEQFF.

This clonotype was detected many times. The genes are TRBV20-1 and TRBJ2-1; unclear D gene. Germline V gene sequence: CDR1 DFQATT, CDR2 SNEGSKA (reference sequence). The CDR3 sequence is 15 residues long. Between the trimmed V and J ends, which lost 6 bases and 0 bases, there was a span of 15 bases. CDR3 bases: TGCAGTGCCACCCCCCTAGGAAGCTCCTACAATGAGCAGTTCTTC. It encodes CSATPLGSSYNEQFF.

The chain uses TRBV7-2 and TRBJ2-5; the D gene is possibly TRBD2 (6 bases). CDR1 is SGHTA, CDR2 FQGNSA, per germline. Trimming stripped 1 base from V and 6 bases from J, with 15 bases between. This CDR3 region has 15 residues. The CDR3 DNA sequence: TGTGCCAGCAGCTTAGTTTTAGCTAGCGAGAAGACCCAGTACTTC. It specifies CASSLVLASEKTQYF.

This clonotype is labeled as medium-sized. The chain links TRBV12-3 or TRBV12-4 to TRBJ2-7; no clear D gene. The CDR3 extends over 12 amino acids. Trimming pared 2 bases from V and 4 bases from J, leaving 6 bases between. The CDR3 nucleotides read TGTGCCAGCAGTTTATTGGGTTACGAGCAGTACTTC. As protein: CASSLLGYEQYF.

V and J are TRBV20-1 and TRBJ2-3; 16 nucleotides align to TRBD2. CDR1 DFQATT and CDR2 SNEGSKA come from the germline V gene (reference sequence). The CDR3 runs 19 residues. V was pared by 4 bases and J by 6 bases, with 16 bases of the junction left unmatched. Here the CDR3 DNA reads TGCAGTGCTACCCCTCCGGGACTAGCGGGAGGGGGTTGGGCCGATACGCAGTATTTT. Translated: CSATPPGLAGGGWADTQYF.

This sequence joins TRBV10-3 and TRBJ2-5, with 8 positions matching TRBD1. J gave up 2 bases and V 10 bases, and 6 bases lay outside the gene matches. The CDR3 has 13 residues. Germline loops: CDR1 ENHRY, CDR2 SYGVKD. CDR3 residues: CASAQGGQETQYF. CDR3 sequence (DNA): TGTGCCAGCGCACAGGGGGGTCAAGAGACCCAGTACTTC.

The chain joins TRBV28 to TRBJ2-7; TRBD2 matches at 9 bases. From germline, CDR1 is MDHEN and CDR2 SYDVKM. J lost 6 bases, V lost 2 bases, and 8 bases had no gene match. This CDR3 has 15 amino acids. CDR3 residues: CASSLGGLATSEQYF. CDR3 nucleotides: TGTGCCAGCAGTTTAGGGGGACTAGCTACCTCCGAGCAGTACTTC.

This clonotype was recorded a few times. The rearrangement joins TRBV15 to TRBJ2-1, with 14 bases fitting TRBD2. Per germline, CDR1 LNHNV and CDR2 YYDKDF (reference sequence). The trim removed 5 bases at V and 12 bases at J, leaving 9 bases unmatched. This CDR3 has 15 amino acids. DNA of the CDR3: TGTGCCACCAGCTTGCCCGGGACTAGCGGGAGTAGGCAGTTCTTC. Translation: CATSLPGTSGSRQFF.

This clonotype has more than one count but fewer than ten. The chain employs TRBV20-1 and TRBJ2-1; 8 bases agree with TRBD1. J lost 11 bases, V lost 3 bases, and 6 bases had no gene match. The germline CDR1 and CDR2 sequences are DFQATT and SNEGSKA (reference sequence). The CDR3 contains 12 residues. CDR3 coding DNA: TGCAGTGCTAGGGCTACAGGGGGGCAGCAGTTCTTC. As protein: CSARATGGQQFF.

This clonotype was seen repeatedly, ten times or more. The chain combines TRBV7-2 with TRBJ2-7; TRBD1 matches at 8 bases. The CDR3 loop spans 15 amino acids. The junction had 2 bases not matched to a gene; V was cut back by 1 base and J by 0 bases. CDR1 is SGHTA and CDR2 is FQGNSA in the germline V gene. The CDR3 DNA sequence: TGTGCCAGCAGCTTAGGGGACAGGTCCTCCTACGAGCAGTACTTC. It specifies CASSLGDRSSYEQYF.

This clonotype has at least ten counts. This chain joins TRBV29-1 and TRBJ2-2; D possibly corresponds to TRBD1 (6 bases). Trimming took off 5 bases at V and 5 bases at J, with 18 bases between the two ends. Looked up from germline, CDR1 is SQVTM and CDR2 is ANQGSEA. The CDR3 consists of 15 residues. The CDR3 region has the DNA TGCAGCGTTCCCCTGGGGGACATAATGACCGGGGAGCTGTTTTTT. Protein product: CSVPLGDIMTGELFF.

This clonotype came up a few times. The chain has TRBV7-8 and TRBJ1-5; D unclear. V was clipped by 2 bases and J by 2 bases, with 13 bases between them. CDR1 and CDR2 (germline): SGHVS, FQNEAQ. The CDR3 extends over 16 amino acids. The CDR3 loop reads CASSLYLSQGNQPQHF. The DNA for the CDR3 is TGTGCCAGCAGCTTATATCTAAGTCAGGGCAATCAGCCCCAGCATTTT.

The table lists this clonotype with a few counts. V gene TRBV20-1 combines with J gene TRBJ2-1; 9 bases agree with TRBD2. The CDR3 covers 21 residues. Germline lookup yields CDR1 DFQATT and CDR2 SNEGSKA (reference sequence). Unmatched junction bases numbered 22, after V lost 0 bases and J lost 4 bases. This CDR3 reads CSARDLRKVAGVVWGYNEQFF. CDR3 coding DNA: TGCAGTGCTAGAGACCTCCGTAAGGTAGCGGGAGTAGTTTGGGGTTACAATGAGCAGTTCTTC.

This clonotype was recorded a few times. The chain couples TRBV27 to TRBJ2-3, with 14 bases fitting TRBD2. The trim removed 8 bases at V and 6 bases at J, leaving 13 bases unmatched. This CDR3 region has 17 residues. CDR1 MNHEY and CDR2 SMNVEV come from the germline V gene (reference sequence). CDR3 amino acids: CASHQGTSGRKSDTQYF. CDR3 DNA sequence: TGTGCCAGCCATCAAGGGACTAGCGGGAGAAAATCGGATACGCAGTATTTT.

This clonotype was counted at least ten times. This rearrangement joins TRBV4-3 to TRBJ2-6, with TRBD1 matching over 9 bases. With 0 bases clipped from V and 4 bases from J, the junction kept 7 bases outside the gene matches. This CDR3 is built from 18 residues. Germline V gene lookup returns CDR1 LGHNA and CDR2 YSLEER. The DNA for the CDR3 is TGCGCCAGCAGCCAAGAGAGGGGACAGGGATCCGGGGCCAACGTCCTGACTTTC. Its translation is CASSQERGQGSGANVLTF.